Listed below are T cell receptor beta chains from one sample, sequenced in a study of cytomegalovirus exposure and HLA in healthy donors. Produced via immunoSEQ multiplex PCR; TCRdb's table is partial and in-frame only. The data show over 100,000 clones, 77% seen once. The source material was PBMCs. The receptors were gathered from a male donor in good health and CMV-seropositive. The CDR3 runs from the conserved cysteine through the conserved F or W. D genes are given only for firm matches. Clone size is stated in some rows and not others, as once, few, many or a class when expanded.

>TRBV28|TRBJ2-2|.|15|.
TGTGCCAGCAGTATAACAGGGAGTGACACCGGGGAGCTGTTTTTT
CASSITGSDTGELFF
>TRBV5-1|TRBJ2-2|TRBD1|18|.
TGCGCCAGCAGGACCGGACAGGGTAATTCCTTAAACACCGGGGAGCTGTTTTTT
CASRTGQGNSLNTGELFF
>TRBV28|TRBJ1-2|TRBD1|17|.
TGTGCCAGCATGAGCGCGACAGGGGGAAGGTGGGACTATGGCTACACCTTC
CASMSATGGRWDYGYTF
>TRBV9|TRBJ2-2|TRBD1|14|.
TGTGCCAGCAGCGCGGACAGGGGCCCCGGGGAGCTGTTTTTT
CASSADRGPGELFF
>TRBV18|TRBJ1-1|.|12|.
TGTGCCAGCTCCCGCACCGGGACAGAAGCTTTCTTT
CASSRTGTEAFF
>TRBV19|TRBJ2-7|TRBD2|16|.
TGTGCCAGTAGTCTTAGGACTAGCGGGAGCGTAATCGAGCAGTACTTC
CASSLRTSGSVIEQYF
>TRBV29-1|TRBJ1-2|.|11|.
TGCAGCCTTAGGGGGGGGGATGGCTACACCTTC
CSLRGGDGYTF
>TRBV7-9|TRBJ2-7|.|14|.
TGTGCCAGCAGCTTATACGGGAGCCCCTACGAGCAGTACTTC
CASSLYGSPYEQYF
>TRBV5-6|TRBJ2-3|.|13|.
TGTGCCAGCAGCTTGGATTTCAGCGGTACGCAGTATTTT
CASSLDFSGTQYF
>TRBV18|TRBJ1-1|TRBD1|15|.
TGTGCCAGCTCAACTTCGACAGGGGGATCCCCTGAAGCTTTCTTT
CASSTSTGGSPEAFF
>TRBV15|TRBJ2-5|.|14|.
TGTGCCACCAGCAGAGATATACAGGCAGAGACCCAGTACTTC
CATSRDIQAETQYF
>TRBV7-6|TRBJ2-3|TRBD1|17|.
TGTGCCAGCAGCTTTGTGGGGACAGGGGGCGCGGCAGATACGCAGTATTTT
CASSFVGTGGAADTQYF
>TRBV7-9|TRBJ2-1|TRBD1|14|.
TGTGCCAGCGGGGCCGGGACAGGCAAGAATGAGCAGTTCTTC
CASGAGTGKNEQFF
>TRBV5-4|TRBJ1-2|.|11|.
TGTGCCATCAGGCGGGGACCGGGCTACACCTTC
CAIRRGPGYTF
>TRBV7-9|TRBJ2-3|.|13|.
TGTTCCAGCAGCTTCGACAGTACAGATACGCAGTATTTT
CSSSFDSTDTQYF
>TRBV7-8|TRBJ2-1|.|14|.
TGTGCCAGCACCAAGCAGGGGAAGTCTGATGAGCAGTTCTTC
CASTKQGKSDEQFF
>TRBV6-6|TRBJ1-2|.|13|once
TGTGCCAGCAGTTACGGGCAGGGGAATGGCTACACCTTC
CASSYGQGNGYTF
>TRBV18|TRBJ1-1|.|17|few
TGTGCCAGCTCACCACTGCCCCTTGACAGACTCAACACTGAAGCTTTCTTT
CASSPLPLDRLNTEAFF
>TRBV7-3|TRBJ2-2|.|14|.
TGTGCCAGCAGCGCGAGGATTTACACCGGGGAGCTGTTTTTT
CASSARIYTGELFF
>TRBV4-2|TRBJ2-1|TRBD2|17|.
TGTGCCAGCAGACCTACTAGCGGGGGAAGCTCCTACAATGAGCAGTTCTTC
CASRPTSGGSSYNEQFF
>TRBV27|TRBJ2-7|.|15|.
TGTGCCAGCAGTTCCCAGGGGTGGGGGTCCTACGAGCAGTACTTC
CASSSQGWGSYEQYF
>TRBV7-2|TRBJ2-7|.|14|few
TGTGCCAGCAGCCCTCACACAGGGTCGTCCGAGCAGTACTTC
CASSPHTGSSEQYF
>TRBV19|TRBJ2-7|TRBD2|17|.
TGTGCCAGTAGTCCTTACCCGAGCGGGGGGAACTCCTACGAGCAGTACTTC
CASSPYPSGGNSYEQYF
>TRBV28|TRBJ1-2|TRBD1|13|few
TGTGCCAGCAGCACAGGGGGGTCCTATGGCTACACCTTC
CASSTGGSYGYTF
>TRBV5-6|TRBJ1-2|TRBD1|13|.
TGTGCCAGCAGCCCTCGGACAGGGTATGGCTACACCTTC
CASSPRTGYGYTF
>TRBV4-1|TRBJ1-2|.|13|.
TGCGCCAGCAGCCAAGAGAGGGAATATGGCTACACCTTC
CASSQEREYGYTF
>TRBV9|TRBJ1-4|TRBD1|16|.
TGTGCCAGCAGCCCAGGAGGGACAGGGGGCGGATGGAAACTGTTTTTT
CASSPGGTGGGWKLFF
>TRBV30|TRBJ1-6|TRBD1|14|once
TGTGCCTGGAGTGCTGACAGGGGGAATTCACCCCTCCACTTT
CAWSADRGNSPLHF
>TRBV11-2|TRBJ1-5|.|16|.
TGTGCCAGCAGCTTAGATCTGGGGCAGGGAAATCAGCCCCAGCATTTT
CASSLDLGQGNQPQHF
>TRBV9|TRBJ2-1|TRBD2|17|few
TGTGCCAGCAGCCCCCGACTAGCGGGAGGGGGTTACAATGAGCAGTTCTTC
CASSPRLAGGGYNEQFF
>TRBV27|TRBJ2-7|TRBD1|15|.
TGTGCCAGCAGTTTCCCAAGACAGGGTATCTACGAGCAGTACTTC
CASSFPRQGIYEQYF
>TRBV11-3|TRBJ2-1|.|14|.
TGTGCCAACAGCCGGGGGAAGGTGTACAATGAGCAGTTCTTC
CANSRGKVYNEQFF